What follows are 12 T cell receptor beta chains derived from one specimen sequenced in a study of Tregs in tolerant kidney transplant recipients (dated by TCRdb to the late 2010s). Libraries were constructed by the immunoSEQ multiplex PCR assay. This immuneACCESS table, as held by TCRdb, lists in-frame sequences with V and J called but not all clones. Of the missing ones, under half trace to an unresolved V gene in checked studies; the others have no known cause. The sample's table covers roughly 50,000 clones. Clones ranked in the top ten supply 0.8% to 1% of the sample. Per the publication, the time point label means: blood sample drawn before combined kidney and bone marrow transplant. The sequencing used CD4+ T cells from blood, collected before the transplant. Receptors originate from a human donor who received a combined kidney and bone marrow transplant.

In regard to this clone: The CDR3 extends 3 residues past the end of the read, so its final part is completed from the germline J gene. This rearrangement joins TRBV7-9 to TRBJ2-7; D remains unclear. Germline values: CDR1 SEHNR, CDR2 FQNEAQ (reference sequence). There are 14 residues in the CDR3. The V gene lost 5 bases and the J gene lost 0 bases, with 11 bases spanning the gap. CDR3 DNA, as far as it was read: TGTGCCAGCAGCCCCGGTCTGAACTCCTACGAG. Its protein product is CASSPGLNSYE. The CDR3 in its entirety is CASSPGLNSYEQYF. Based on the CDR3 plus reference TRBV7-9 and TRBJ2-7, the full variable domain is DTGVSQNPRHKITKRGQNVTFRCDPISEHNRLYWYRQTLGQGPEFLTYFQNEAQLEKSRLLSDRFSAERPKGSFSTLEIQRTEQGDSAMYLCASSPGLNSYEQYFGPGTRLTVT.

Concerning this clone itself: The read ends 3 residues before the CDR3 terminus; that terminus is restored from the germline J gene. The chain uses TRBV29-1 and TRBJ1-2; D gene ambiguous. Germline CDR1 and CDR2: SQVTM and ANQGSEA. The CDR3 totals 12 residues. The V end lost 7 bases, the J end lost 6 bases, and 15 bases lay between the germline ends. Partial CDR3 DNA: TGCAGCGCCGCGCGGGTGGGGAATGGC. Protein product: CSAARVGNG. The full CDR3 protein reads CSAARVGNGYTF.

On this clone itself: The sequenced fragment ends 3 residues before the CDR3 boundary, so the rest is inferred from the germline J gene. The V gene is TRBV6-2 or TRBV6-3, the J gene TRBJ1-2; TRBD1 matches at 8 bases. V shed 4 bases, J shed 1 base, and the junction held 8 bases outside the gene matches. Germline loops: CDR1 MNHEY, CDR2 SVGEGT. The CDR3 is 16 amino acids. The DNA read from the CDR3 is TGTGCCAGCAGTTCCGAGCACAGGGGGGATAACTATGGC. Its protein product is CASSSEHRGDNYG. The complete CDR3 protein is CASSSEHRGDNYGYTF.

Worth noting for this clone: The CDR3 end lies 3 residues beyond the end of the read and is filled in from the germline J gene. The chain joins TRBV7-2 to TRBJ2-2; 10 nucleotides line up with TRBD2. Germline V CDR1 and CDR2: SGHTA, FQGNSA. V was clipped by 3 bases and J by 4 bases; unmatched bases: 2. The CDR3 sequence is 15 residues long. The CDR3 DNA, read in part, is TGTGCCAGCAGCTTCCGACTAGCGGGCACCGGGGAG. This sequence encodes CASSFRLAGTGE. The full CDR3 sequence reads CASSFRLAGTGELFF.

On this clone: The read ends 3 residues before the CDR3 terminus; that terminus is restored from the germline J gene. The chain joins TRBV2 to TRBJ2-2; D ambiguous. The CDR3 has 14 residues. CDR1 is SNHLY, CDR2 FYNNEI, per germline. V was pared by 7 bases and J by 0 bases, with 9 bases between. This CDR3 is CASKVSANTGELFF. The covered CDR3 bases are TGTGCCAGCAAGGTCTCAGCGAACACCGGGGAG. The entire variable domain, with the rest obtained from reference TRBV2 and TRBJ2-2, is as follows: EPEVTQTPSHQVTQMGQEVILRCVPISNHLYFYWYRQILGQKVEFLVSFYNNEISEKSEIFDDQFSVERPDGSNFTLKIRSTKLEDSAMYFCASKVSANTGELFFGEGSRLTVL.

In regard to this clone: The read terminates 3 residues ahead of where the CDR3 ends, so the germline J gene completes it. This chain joins TRBV10-1 and TRBJ2-4; the match to TRBD2 covers 8 bases. The CDR3 runs to 14 residues. The V and J ends lost 5 bases and 2 bases, in that order; junction bases with no gene match: 2. Germline assignment: CDR1 WNHNN and CDR2 SYGVQD (reference sequence). CDR3 DNA, as far as it was read: TGCGCCAGCAGTCCGGGGGGGTCCAAAAACATT. Protein: CASSPGGSKNI. The CDR3, in full, reads CASSPGGSKNIQYF.

Concerning this clone itself: The read halts 3 residues ahead of the CDR3 end, with the missing end drawn from the germline J gene. The genes are TRBV30 and TRBJ2-1; 8 positions match TRBD1. J was trimmed by 5 bases and V by 2 bases; bases with no gene match: 8. CDR3 length: 15 residues. CDR1 GTSNPN and CDR2 SVGIG come from the germline V gene (reference sequence). This CDR3 reads CAWSRTGRRNNEQFF. CDR3 DNA, as far as it was read: TGTGCCTGGAGTAGGACAGGGAGGAGAAACAATGAG.

Comment on this clone: The CDR3 goes on 3 residues after the read ends, and that part is filled in from the germline J gene. The rearrangement uses TRBV7-2 and TRBJ1-1, with D uncertain. The CDR3 covers 13 residues. Germline V gives CDR1 SGHTA, CDR2 FQGNSA. Trimming stripped 0 bases from V and 6 bases from J, with 8 bases between. CDR3 protein: CASSLAQGPEAFF. The part of the CDR3 DNA that was read is TGTGCCAGCAGCTTAGCGCAAGGTCCTGAA.

Notes on this clone: The read ends 3 residues shy of where the CDR3 ends; the end is completed using the germline J gene. The rearrangement uses TRBV5-4 and TRBJ2-4, with D maybe TRBD1 (5 bases). Trimming took 0 bases from V and 4 from J, leaving 8 bases between them. The CDR3 contains 14 residues. The germline gives CDR1 SGHNT, CDR2 YYREEE (reference sequence). This chain's CDR3 is CASSLVGAKNIQYF. The sequenced part of the CDR3 DNA is TGTGCCAGCAGCTTGGTAGGGGCTAAAAACATT.

On this clone: The CDR3 is cut off 3 residues early in the read; its end comes from the germline J gene. This chain joins TRBV18 and TRBJ1-1; 9 bases align to TRBD1. This CDR3 has 15 amino acids. V gave up 6 bases and J gave up 5 bases; unmatched junction bases: 10. The V gene's germline CDR1 is KGHSH and CDR2 LQKENI. The CDR3 DNA, read in part, is TGTGCCAGCTCCCCAGGACAGGGGCGGAGGACTGAA. Translated, it gives CASSPGQGRRTE. The complete CDR3 sequence is CASSPGQGRRTEAFF.

Regarding this clone: The missing CDR3 end, 3 residues past where the read stops, is filled in from the germline J gene. V gene TRBV7-8 combines with J gene TRBJ1-1; D might be TRBD1 (6 bases). This CDR3 comprises 13 residues. Germline V CDR1 and CDR2: SGHVS, FQNEAQ. Trimming took 1 base from V and 5 from J, leaving 8 bases between them. CDR3 bases read: TGTGCCAGCAGCTTAGGGGGGCAGACTGAA. Protein sequence: CASSLGGQTE. The whole CDR3 is CASSLGGQTEAFF.

Regarding this clone: The read ends 3 residues before the CDR3 terminus; that terminus is restored from the germline J gene. The chain carries TRBV7-8 and TRBJ1-1, with D unresolved. The CDR3 consists of 13 residues. Germline V gives CDR1 SGHVS, CDR2 FQNEAQ. V shed 5 bases and J shed 4 bases, with 11 bases lying between them. Partial CDR3 DNA: TGTGCCAGCAGCGTTGGAGGGTTCACTGAA. Its translation: CASSVGGFTE. The full CDR3 is CASSVGGFTEAFF. The full variable domain, rest sourced from reference TRBV7-8 and TRBJ1-1, is GAGVSQSPRYKVAKRGQDVALRCDPISGHVSLFWYQQALGQGPEFLTYFQNEAQLDKSGLPSDRFFAERPEGSVSTLKIQRTQQEDSAVYLCASSVGGFTEAFFGQGTRLTVV.